Below are 8 T cell receptor beta chains sequenced from a single sample in a study of blood T cell repertoires in COVID-19. Method: immunoSEQ multiplex PCR; TCRdb's copy keeps in-frame clones and lacks some. The repertoire holds around 89,000 clones, with 55% to 75% as singletons. Material: peripheral blood. The receptors were sampled from an elderly woman with acute or convalescent COVID-19.

The chain joins TRBV9 to TRBJ1-2; possible D gene TRBD1, 6 bases. V was cut by 2 bases and J by 2 bases, with 16 bases left in between. The length of the CDR3 is 16 residues. The germline gives CDR1 SGDLS, CDR2 YYNGEE. The DNA of the CDR3 is TGTGCCAGCAGCGTGGGCAGGGGCCGACCAAACTATGGCTACACCTTC. The encoded protein is CASSVGRGRPNYGYTF.

The rearrangement links TRBV4-2 to TRBJ1-4; D is undetermined. Per germline, CDR1 LGHNA and CDR2 YNFKEQ. Trimming removed 2 bases from V and 8 bases from J, with 15 bases in between. The CDR3 totals 15 residues. DNA of the CDR3: TGTGCCAGCAGCCAAAAAACCGACAAAGGCGAAAAACTGTTTTTT. Translated: CASSQKTDKGEKLFF.

The chain carries TRBV13 and TRBJ1-1, with D hard to call. Germline values: CDR1 PRHDT, CDR2 FYEKMQ (reference sequence). The CDR3 covers 13 residues. V was shortened by 8 bases and J by 6 bases, with 16 bases between the two germline ends. The CDR3 sequence: CASLLSRVSEAFF. Written as DNA, the CDR3 is TGTGCCAGCCTTCTTTCGAGGGTATCTGAAGCTTTCTTT.

A single count supports this clone. This chain links TRBV5-4 with TRBJ1-1; TRBD1 agrees at 7 bases. Per germline, CDR1 SGHNT and CDR2 YYREEE (reference sequence). Germline trimming cut 7 bases from V and 1 base from J; bases unmatched to any gene: 10. The CDR3 spans 15 residues. CDR3: CASHPPGTANTEAFF. For the CDR3, the DNA is TGTGCCAGCCACCCGCCCGGGACAGCGAACACTGAAGCTTTCTTT.

This clone was seen a handful of times. The gene calls are TRBV2 and TRBJ1-1; TRBD1 aligns across 7 bases. This CDR3 has 13 amino acids. V gave up 11 bases and J gave up 2 bases; unmatched junction bases: 8. CDR1 and CDR2 from the germline V gene are SNHLY and FYNNEI. The CDR3 DNA reads as TGTGCCTCTAAAGGACAGGCCAACACTGAAGCTTTCTTT. This codes for CASKGQANTEAFF.

The rearrangement joins TRBV6-2 or TRBV6-3 to TRBJ2-3, with a weak D call TRBD2 (5 bases). Germline loops: CDR1 MNHEY, CDR2 SVGEGT. The CDR3 consists of 14 residues. V lost 2 bases to trimming and J lost 6 bases, with 12 bases between them. CDR3 residues: CASSYVGRRDTQYF. CDR3 nucleotides: TGTGCCAGCAGTTACGTCGGCAGGAGGGATACGCAGTATTTT.

The V gene is TRBV6-5, the J gene TRBJ1-2; D gene unclear. Trimming pared 0 bases from V and 2 bases from J, leaving 7 bases between. Germline V gives CDR1 MNHEY, CDR2 SVGAGI. The CDR3 spans 14 residues. Here the CDR3 reads CASSYSAGNYGYTF. The CDR3 nucleotides read TGTGCCAGCAGTTACTCGGCGGGAAACTATGGCTACACCTTC.

The CDR3 loop reads CASSLGTLRSSYEQYF. The CDR3 DNA sequence: TGCGCCAGCAGCTTGGGTACGCTGCGAAGCTCCTACGAGCAGTACTTC. V gene TRBV5-1 combines with J gene TRBJ2-7; D unclear. Germline V gene lookup returns CDR1 SGHRS and CDR2 YFSETQ. The V gene lost 0 bases and the J gene lost 0 bases, with 13 bases spanning the gap. This CDR3 has 16 residues.